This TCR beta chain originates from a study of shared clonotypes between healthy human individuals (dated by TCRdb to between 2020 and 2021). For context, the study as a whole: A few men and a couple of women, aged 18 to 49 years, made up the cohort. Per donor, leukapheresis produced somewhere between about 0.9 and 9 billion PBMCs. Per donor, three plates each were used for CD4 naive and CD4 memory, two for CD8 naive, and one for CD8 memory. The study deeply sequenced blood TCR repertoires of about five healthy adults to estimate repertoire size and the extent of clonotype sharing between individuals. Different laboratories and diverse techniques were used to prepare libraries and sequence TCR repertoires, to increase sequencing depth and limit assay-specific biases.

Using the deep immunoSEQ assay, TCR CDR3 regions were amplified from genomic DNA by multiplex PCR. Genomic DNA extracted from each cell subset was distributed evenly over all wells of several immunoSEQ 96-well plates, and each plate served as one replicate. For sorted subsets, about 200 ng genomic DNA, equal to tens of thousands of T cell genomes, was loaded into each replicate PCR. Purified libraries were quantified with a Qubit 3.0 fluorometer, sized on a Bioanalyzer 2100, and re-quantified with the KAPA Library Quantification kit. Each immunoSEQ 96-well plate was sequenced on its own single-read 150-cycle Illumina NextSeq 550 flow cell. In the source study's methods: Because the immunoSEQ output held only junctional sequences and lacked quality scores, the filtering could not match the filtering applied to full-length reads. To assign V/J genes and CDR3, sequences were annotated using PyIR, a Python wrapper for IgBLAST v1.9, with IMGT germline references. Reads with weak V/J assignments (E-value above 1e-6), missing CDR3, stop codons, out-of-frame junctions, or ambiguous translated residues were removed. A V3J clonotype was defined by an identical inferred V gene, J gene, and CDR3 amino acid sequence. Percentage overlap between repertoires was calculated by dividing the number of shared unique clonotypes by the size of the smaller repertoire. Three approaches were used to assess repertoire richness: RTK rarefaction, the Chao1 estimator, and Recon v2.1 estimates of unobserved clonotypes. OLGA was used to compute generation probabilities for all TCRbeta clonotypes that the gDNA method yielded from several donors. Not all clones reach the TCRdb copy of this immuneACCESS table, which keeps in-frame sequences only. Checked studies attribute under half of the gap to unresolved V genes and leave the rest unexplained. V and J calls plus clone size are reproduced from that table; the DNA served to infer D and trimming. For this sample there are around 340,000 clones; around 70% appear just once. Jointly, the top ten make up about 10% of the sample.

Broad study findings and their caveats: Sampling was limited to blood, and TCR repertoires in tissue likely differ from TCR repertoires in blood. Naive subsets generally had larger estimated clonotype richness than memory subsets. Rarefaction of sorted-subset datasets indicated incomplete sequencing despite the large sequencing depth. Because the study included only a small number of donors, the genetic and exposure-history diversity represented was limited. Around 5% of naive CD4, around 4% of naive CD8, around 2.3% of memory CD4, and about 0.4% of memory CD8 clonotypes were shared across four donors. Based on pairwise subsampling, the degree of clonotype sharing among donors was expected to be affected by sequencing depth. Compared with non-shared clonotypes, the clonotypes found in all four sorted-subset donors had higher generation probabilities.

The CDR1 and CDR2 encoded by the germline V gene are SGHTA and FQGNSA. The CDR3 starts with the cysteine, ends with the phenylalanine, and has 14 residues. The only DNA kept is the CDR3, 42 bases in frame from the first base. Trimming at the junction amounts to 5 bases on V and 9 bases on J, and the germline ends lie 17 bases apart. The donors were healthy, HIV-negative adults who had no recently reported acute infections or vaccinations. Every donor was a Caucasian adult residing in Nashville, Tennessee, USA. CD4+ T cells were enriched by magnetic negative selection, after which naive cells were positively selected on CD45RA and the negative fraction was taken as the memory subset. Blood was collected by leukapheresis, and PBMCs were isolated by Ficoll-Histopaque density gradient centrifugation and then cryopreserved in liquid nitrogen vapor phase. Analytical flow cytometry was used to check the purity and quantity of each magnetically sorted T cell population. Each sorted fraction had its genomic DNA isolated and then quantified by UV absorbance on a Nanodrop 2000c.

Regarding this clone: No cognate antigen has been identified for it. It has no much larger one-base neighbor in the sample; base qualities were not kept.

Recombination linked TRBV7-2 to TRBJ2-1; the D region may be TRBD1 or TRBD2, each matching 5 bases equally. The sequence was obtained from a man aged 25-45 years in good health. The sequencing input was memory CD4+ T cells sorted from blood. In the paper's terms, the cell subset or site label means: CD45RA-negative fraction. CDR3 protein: CASSHPRMGREQFF. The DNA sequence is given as TGTGCCAGCAGCCACCCAAGGATGGGACGTGAGCAGTTCTTC.